This passage covers 28 T cell receptor beta chains from one sample sequenced in a study of blood T cell repertoires in COVID-19. Assay: immunoSEQ multiplex PCR; the TCRdb copy retains only in-frame clones and omits some. The sample carries approximately 81,000 clones, roughly 78% recorded once. Input material: peripheral blood. The receptors stem from a human donor in a cohort sampled during active COVID-19.

A note on this clone: The junction departs from germline at one end; a sequencing error may be responsible. The gene calls are TRBV2 and TRBJ1-2, with TRBD1 matching 7 bases. Germline V gene lookup returns CDR1 SNHLY and CDR2 FYNNEI. The CDR3 loop spans 13 amino acids. The CDR3 coding sequence is TGTGCCAGCAGAGAAGAACAGGGGTTTGGCTACACCTTC. Amino acid sequence: CASREEQGFGYTF.

This chain connects TRBV3-1 (or the pseudogene TRBV3-2) to TRBJ1-5; TRBD1 aligns across 7 bases. The CDR3 totals 15 residues. The germline V gene encodes CDR1 LGHDT and CDR2 YNNKEL (reference sequence). The J segment lost 7 bases and the V segment lost 0 bases, leaving 6 bases of the junction unmatched. The CDR3 sequence: CASSQEQGKGQPQHF. The CDR3 DNA reads TGTGCCAGCAGCCAAGAACAGGGGAAAGGACAGCCCCAGCATTTT.

The chain combines TRBV7-9 with TRBJ1-1, with D possibly TRBD1 on 5 matching bases. Germline V gene data show CDR1 as SEHNR and CDR2 as FQNEAQ (reference sequence). The CDR3 totals 17 residues. V gave up 6 bases and J gave up 1 base, with 21 bases separating them. The CDR3 sequence: CASRGGFSSARNTEAFF. In DNA form, the CDR3 reads TGTGCCAGCAGGGGGGGTTTTTCATCGGCCAGGAACACTGAAGCTTTCTTT.

This sequence joins TRBV14 and TRBJ2-7, with a weak D call TRBD1 (6 bases). Between the trimmed V and J ends, which lost 2 bases and 5 bases, there was a span of 22 bases. Germline-derived CDR1 and CDR2 are SGHDN and FVKESK. The CDR3 totals 17 residues. The CDR3 DNA reads TGTGCCAGCAGCCAAAGACGTCTCGGGACAAAGGAAAACGAGCAGTACTTC. Protein sequence: CASSQRRLGTKENEQYF.

This chain uses TRBV4-1 with TRBJ2-7; 10 bases are shared with TRBD1. J was trimmed by 4 bases and V by 4 bases; bases with no gene match: 10. From germline, CDR1 is MGHRA and CDR2 YSYEKL. The CDR3 spans 16 residues. The CDR3 DNA follows: TGCGCCAGCAGCCCAAGAGGACAGGGGGTGTTATACGAGCAGTACTTC. Amino acid sequence: CASSPRGQGVLYEQYF.

The chain combines TRBV5-4 with TRBJ2-7, with 9 bases that match TRBD2. The CDR3 covers 13 residues. The J segment lost 3 bases and the V segment lost 4 bases, leaving 2 bases of the junction unmatched. Germline CDR1 and CDR2: SGHNT and YYREEE (reference sequence). DNA for the CDR3: TGTGCCAGCAGCCGAGCGGGGGGCTACGAGCAGTACTTC. Translated, it gives CASSRAGGYEQYF.

This chain connects TRBV7-6 to TRBJ2-7, with 8 bases matching TRBD1. Germline CDR1 and CDR2: SGHVS and FNYEAQ. CDR3 length equals 15 residues. V lost 1 base to trimming and J lost 2 bases; unmatched junction nucleotides: 4. The CDR3 sequence is CASSLGQGAPYEQYF. CDR3 DNA: TGTGCCAGCAGCTTAGGGCAGGGGGCTCCCTACGAGCAGTACTTC.

The V call is TRBV7-6, the J call TRBJ2-3; a weak D match, TRBD1 (5 bases). The germline CDR1 and CDR2 sequences are SGHVS and FNYEAQ. The V end was cut by 0 bases, the J end by 5 bases, with 15 bases between. The CDR3 consists of 16 residues. The CDR3 reads CASSLAGVLVRDTQYF. CDR3 sequence (DNA): TGTGCCAGCAGCTTAGCAGGGGTCTTAGTAAGAGATACGCAGTATTTT.

The chain recombines TRBV11-3 with TRBJ2-7; 10 bases are a match to TRBD2. V lost 5 bases, J lost 2 bases, and 6 bases stayed unmatched. CDR3 length: 15 residues. Germline lookup yields CDR1 SGHNT and CDR2 YENEEA. CDR3 in DNA: TGTGCCAGCAGCCCCTCTAGCGGGGGCCCCTACGAGCAGTACTTC. This encodes CASSPSSGGPYEQYF. The variable domain in full, completed from reference TRBV11-3 and TRBJ2-7, reads EAGVVQSPRYKIIEKKQPVAFWCNPISGHNTLYWYLQNLGQGPELLIRYENEEAVDDSQLPKDRFSAERLKGVDSTLKIQPAELGDSAVYLCASSPSSGGPYEQYFGPGTRLTVT.

The rearrangement joins TRBV19 to TRBJ1-1, with 7 bases aligning to TRBD1. The CDR3 runs to 14 residues. CDR1 and CDR2 (germline): LNHDA, SQIVND (reference sequence). V shed 9 bases and J 1 base; nucleotides not matched to a gene: 8. CDR3 residues: CASARQGRNTEAFF. CDR3 bases: TGTGCCAGCGCAAGACAGGGACGGAACACTGAAGCTTTCTTT.

This clone has only one observation. The chain has TRBV18 and TRBJ2-7, with 7 nucleotides matching TRBD1. The CDR3 loop spans 15 amino acids. V dropped 3 bases and J dropped 3; count of bases not matched to a gene: 8. Per the germline V gene, CDR1 is KGHSH and CDR2 is LQKENI. The CDR3 bases are TGTGCCAGCTCACCCACTAGACAGGGCAGCTACGAGCAGTACTTC. Protein: CASSPTRQGSYEQYF.

This clone was seen a handful of times. The chain carries TRBV19 and TRBJ2-7; 9 bases align to TRBD1. The CDR3 totals 15 residues. The ends lost 3 bases at V and 1 base at J; junction bases unmatched: 4. The germline gives CDR1 LNHDA, CDR2 SQIVND (reference sequence). CDR3 region: CASSIEGQGSYEQYF. The CDR3, as DNA: TGTGCCAGTAGTATTGAGGGACAGGGATCCTACGAGCAGTACTTC. The complete variable domain, with remaining parts taken from reference TRBV19 and TRBJ2-7, reads DGGITQSPKYLFRKEGQNVTLSCEQNLNHDAMYWYRQDPGQGLRLIYYSQIVNDFQKGDIAEGYSVSREKKESFPLTVTSAQKNPTAFYLCASSIEGQGSYEQYFGPGTRLTVT.

The chain combines TRBV9 with TRBJ1-5; weak D call: TRBD1 (6 bases). Trimming stripped 4 bases from V and 4 bases from J, with 12 bases between. Germline V gene sequence: CDR1 SGDLS, CDR2 YYNGEE. CDR3 size: 14 residues. DNA for the CDR3: TGTGCCAGCAGCTCCGGGACACAAAATCAGCCCCAGCATTTT. Protein: CASSSGTQNQPQHF.

This rearrangement joins TRBV7-2 to TRBJ1-2; TRBD1 matches at 10 bases. Looked up from germline, CDR1 is SGHTA and CDR2 is FQGNSA. The V and J ends lost 1 base and 0 bases, in that order; junction bases with no gene match: 11. This CDR3 is 19 amino acids long. Here the CDR3 reads CASSLELLGTGAANYGYTF. The CDR3 nucleotides are TGTGCCAGCAGCTTAGAATTGTTGGGGACAGGGGCGGCTAACTATGGCTACACCTTC.

This clone is a singleton in its sample. In DNA, the CDR3 is TGCGCCAGCAGTACAGGTTTGAACACTGAAGCTTTCTTT. It codes for CASSTGLNTEAFF. The V gene is TRBV10-1, the J gene TRBJ1-1; a possible D gene is TRBD1 (5 bases). The CDR3 is made up of 13 amino acids. V gave up 5 bases and J gave up 0 bases, with 7 bases separating them. Germline V gene data show CDR1 as WNHNN and CDR2 as SYGVQD (reference sequence).

The V and J genes are TRBV5-1 and TRBJ1-2; 8 nucleotides agree with TRBD1. The germline V gene has CDR1 SGHRS and CDR2 YFSETQ. The CDR3 consists of 14 residues. V dropped 3 bases and J dropped 1; count of bases not matched to a gene: 2. Here the CDR3 reads CASSSTGDNYGYTF. The CDR3 DNA sequence: TGCGCCAGCAGCTCGACAGGGGATAACTATGGCTACACCTTC.

This rearrangement joins TRBV9 to TRBJ2-5; 7 bases align to TRBD2. CDR3 length equals 16 residues. With 2 bases clipped from V and 2 bases from J, the junction kept 9 bases outside the gene matches. Germline V gene data show CDR1 as SGDLS and CDR2 as YYNGEE. Written as DNA, the CDR3 is TGTGCCAGCAGCGTTTCAGCGGGGTTAAAACAAGAGACCCAGTACTTC. Encoded protein: CASSVSAGLKQETQYF.

This chain connects TRBV9 to TRBJ1-2; TRBD1 aligns across 9 bases. Trimming cost V 3 bases and J 4 bases; bases outside gene matches: 7. This CDR3 contains 15 residues. Per the germline V gene, CDR1 is SGDLS and CDR2 is YYNGEE. The CDR3 DNA sequence: TGTGCCAGCAGCGCCTATACAGGGGGCTCCTATGGCTACACCTTC. Its translation: CASSAYTGGSYGYTF.

This sequence joins TRBV30 and TRBJ1-2; D ambiguous. Germline assignment: CDR1 GTSNPN and CDR2 SVGIG (reference sequence). V dropped 7 bases and J dropped 6 bases, with 9 bases sitting between them. The CDR3 runs 10 residues. The DNA of the CDR3 is TGTGCCTCCCAGTTGAATGGCTACACCTTC. Its protein product is CASQLNGYTF.

This rearrangement joins TRBV7-9 to TRBJ2-7, with 10 positions matching TRBD1. The CDR3 is made up of 16 amino acids. The germline V gene has CDR1 SEHNR and CDR2 FQNEAQ (reference sequence). V shed 1 base, J shed 3 bases, and the junction held 6 bases outside the gene matches. The CDR3 loop is CASSLVFGTGVYEQYF. DNA for the CDR3: TGTGCCAGCAGCTTAGTATTTGGGACAGGGGTCTACGAGCAGTACTTC.

The V gene is TRBV3-1 (or the pseudogene TRBV3-2), the J gene TRBJ2-1; D might be TRBD1 (5 bases). This CDR3 region has 17 residues. Germline V gene sequence: CDR1 LGHDT, CDR2 YNNKEL (reference sequence). The ends were cut back, 0 bases at V and 8 bases at J, with 20 bases in the middle. Written as DNA, the CDR3 is TGTGCCAGCAGCCAAGAAAGGCCGGGCCAGGGCGGCCATGAGCAGTTCTTC. This translates into CASSQERPGQGGHEQFF.

The V and J genes are TRBV14 and TRBJ1-1; D is possibly TRBD1 (6 bases). V lost 0 bases and J lost 1, with 9 bases in between. Germline V gives CDR1 SGHDN, CDR2 FVKESK. CDR3 length: 15 amino acids. The CDR3 region is CASSQDPRGNTEAFF. In DNA, the CDR3 is TGTGCCAGCAGCCAAGATCCCAGGGGGAACACTGAAGCTTTCTTT.

The genes are TRBV10-3 and TRBJ2-7; D gene ambiguous. This CDR3 contains 11 residues. CDR1 and CDR2 (germline): ENHRY, SYGVKD. Deletions cut 2 bases from V and 5 bases from J, with 4 bases between. This CDR3 is CAISEIDEQYF. The CDR3 DNA reads TGTGCCATCAGTGAGATAGACGAGCAGTACTTC.

The chain employs TRBV6-2 or TRBV6-3 and TRBJ2-6; 7 nucleotides agree with TRBD1. This CDR3 contains 21 residues. The trim removed 2 bases at V and 0 bases at J, leaving 16 bases unmatched. CDR1 MNHEY and CDR2 SVGEGT come from the germline V gene. The DNA of the CDR3 is TGTGCCAGCAGTTACGGAGACAGGGTACAGGGGTCAGGCTCTGGGGCCAACGTCCTGACTTTC. Translated, it gives CASSYGDRVQGSGSGANVLTF.

This sequence joins TRBV19 and TRBJ1-2; D is uncertain. This CDR3 region has 14 residues. The germline V gene encodes CDR1 LNHDA and CDR2 SQIVND (reference sequence). V dropped 5 bases and J dropped 4 bases, with 14 bases sitting between them. CDR3 in DNA: TGTGCCAGTAGTCCAACGACGGGATCCTATGGCTACACCTTC. Protein sequence: CASSPTTGSYGYTF.

The chain recombines TRBV7-2 with TRBJ1-1, with D perhaps matching TRBD1 (6 bases). Germline loops: CDR1 SGHTA, CDR2 FQGNSA. The length of the CDR3 is 12 residues. V was cut by 3 bases and J by 8 bases, with 10 bases left in between. CDR3 amino acids: CASSFGTPEAFF. CDR3 bases: TGTGCCAGCAGCTTCGGGACACCCGAAGCTTTCTTT.

Only one count was recorded for this clone. This chain joins TRBV3-1 (or the pseudogene TRBV3-2) and TRBJ1-5, with TRBD1 as a possible D gene (5 bases). CDR1 LGHDT and CDR2 YNNKEL come from the germline V gene (reference sequence). Trimming left V 4 bases short and J 2 bases short, with 6 bases between. The CDR3 has 13 amino acids. CDR3 nucleotides: TGTGCCAGCAGCCTCAGGGGCAATCAGCCCCAGCATTTT. Its translation: CASSLRGNQPQHF.

A few counts support this clone. The chain recombines TRBV5-4 with TRBJ1-2; D may be TRBD1 (5 bases). The germline V gene encodes CDR1 SGHNT and CDR2 YYREEE (reference sequence). The CDR3 sequence is 14 residues long. Trimming took off 0 bases at V and 5 bases at J, with 11 bases between the two ends. CDR3 in DNA: TGTGCCAGCAGCTTGGATTCAGGGATTTATGGCTACACCTTC. Translation: CASSLDSGIYGYTF.